These T cell receptor beta chains were read from a single sample in a study of cytomegalovirus exposure and HLA in healthy donors. This table comes from immunoSEQ multiplex PCR, and its TCRdb copy is limited to in-frame clones, with some not included. This repertoire shows about 130,000 clones, about 81% found once; its top ten account for over 4.5%. The specimen was PBMCs. The receptors were gathered from a middle-aged woman in good health and CMV-seropositive. Both conserved end residues are part of each CDR3. The D gene is left open where the match is weak. Size values are once, few and many counts, or a class for expanded clones, and some rows have none.

>TRBJ2-1|15|TRBV6-5|.|few
TGTGCCAGCAGTCTCGGGACTCCCTTAGGGAATGAGCAGTTCTTC
CASSLGTPLGNEQFF
>TRBJ2-2|16|TRBV9|.|.
TGTGCCAGCAGCGTAGCGTCTCAGGGGGGCACCGGGGAGCTGTTTTTT
CASSVASQGGTGELFF
>TRBJ1-2|15|TRBV5-8|.|few
TGTGCCAGCAGCTTGGACGGGGGGGACGTATTAAGATACACCTTC
CASSLDGGDVLRYTF
>TRBJ2-7|14|TRBV11-2|TRBD1|.
TGTGCCAGCAGCCCAGGACAGGGCCCCTACGAGCAGTACTTC
CASSPGQGPYEQYF
>TRBJ2-5|14|TRBV6-5|TRBD1|.
TGTGCCAGCAGCAGACAGGGGGCAGGGGAGACCCAGTACTTC
CASSRQGAGETQYF
>TRBJ2-6|17|TRBV9|TRBD1|few
TGTGCCAGCAGCGTATATGACAGGGGATCTGGGGCCAACGTCCTGACTTTC
CASSVYDRGSGANVLTF
>TRBJ1-2|13|TRBV29-1|.|.
TGCAGCGTTGAGGATAGGAGGGACTATGGCTACACCTTC
CSVEDRRDYGYTF
>TRBJ1-1|15|TRBV5-6|TRBD1|.
TGTGCCAGCAGCTTGGGGGGACAGGGGAACACTGAAGCTTTCTTT
CASSLGGQGNTEAFF
>TRBJ2-3|15|TRBV27|.|.
TGTGCCAGCAGCCATTATTTACAGATCACAGATACGCAGTATTTT
CASSHYLQITDTQYF
>TRBJ2-5|15|TRBV5-1|TRBD1|.
TGCGCCAGCAGTTTGTTCCCGGGACAGGGAGAGACCCAGTACTTC
CASSLFPGQGETQYF
>TRBJ1-5|15|TRBV28|.|.
TGTGCCAGCAGCCTCACAGGGATGGGCAATCAGCCCCAGCATTTT
CASSLTGMGNQPQHF
>TRBJ2-5|14|TRBV9|.|.
TGTGCCAGCAGCGTCATGGTGGAGGGGGAGACCCAGTACTTC
CASSVMVEGETQYF
>TRBJ1-4|17|TRBV28|TRBD1|.
TGTGCCAGCAGTTCTTCCGGGACAGGGATGGGGAGAGAAAAACTGTTTTTT
CASSSSGTGMGREKLFF
>TRBJ2-7|15|TRBV9|TRBD1|.
TGTGCCAGCAGCGGATCAACGGGACAGGGTGACGAGCAGTACTTC
CASSGSTGQGDEQYF
>TRBJ2-1|15|TRBV5-1|TRBD1|.
TGCGCCAGCAGCCCAGGACAGGGCCCCTACAATGAGCAGTTCTTC
CASSPGQGPYNEQFF
>TRBJ2-4|17|TRBV7-2|.|.
TGTGCCAGCAGCTTAGGGTCAGGGGCCAGCCGCCAAAACATTCAGTACTTC
CASSLGSGASRQNIQYF
>TRBJ2-7|15|TRBV5-5|TRBD2|few
TGTGCCAGCAGCTTGACTAGCGGGAGCTCCTACGAGCAGTACTTC
CASSLTSGSSYEQYF
>TRBJ2-5|17|TRBV5-8|TRBD1|.
TGTGCCAGCAGCTTGTTTTCCGGACAGGGTCTCCAAGAGACCCAGTACTTC
CASSLFSGQGLQETQYF
>TRBJ2-3|14|TRBV6-1|.|.
TGTGCCAGCATCGGGGTACAAAGCACAGATACGCGGTATTTT
CASIGVQSTDTRYF
>TRBJ1-5|16|TRBV6-1|.|once
TGTGCCAGCAGTGAAACCCCAGGCAGTTTTAATCAGCCCCAGCATTTT
CASSETPGSFNQPQHF